These 6 T cell receptor beta chains came from one sample sequenced in a study of blood T cell repertoires in COVID-19. The table came from immunoSEQ multiplex PCR; TCRdb's copy has only in-frame clones and leaves some out. The sample carries roughly 200,000 clones, around 80% recorded once. Material: peripheral blood. Receptors originate from a man in his 70s with active or convalescent COVID-19.

For the CDR3, the DNA is TGTGCCAGCAGTTACTGGGCGGGTAGAGAGTACAATGAGCAGTTCTTC. Its protein is CASSYWAGREYNEQFF. This chain joins TRBV6-5 and TRBJ2-1, with D tentatively TRBD2 (5 bases). CDR1 is MNHEY, CDR2 SVGAGI, per germline. V lost 1 base to trimming and J lost 4 bases, with 14 bases between them. CDR3 length: 16 amino acids.

The chain recombines TRBV5-1 with TRBJ2-5, with D maybe TRBD2 (7 bases). This CDR3 comprises 15 residues. CDR1 is SGHRS and CDR2 is YFSETQ in the germline V gene. The V and J ends lost 3 bases and 3 bases respectively, with 15 bases between them. CDR3 in DNA: TGCGCCAGCAGCTCGGCGGGGGCCGTGGAAGAGACCCAGTACTTC. It codes for CASSSAGAVEETQYF. Supplemented by reference TRBV5-1 and TRBJ2-5, the full variable domain reads KAGVTQTPRYLIKTRGQQVTLSCSPISGHRSVSWYQQTPGQGLQFLFEYFSETQRNKGNFPGRFSGRQFSNSRSEMNVSTLELGDSALYLCASSSAGAVEETQYFGPGTRLLVL.

This clone was detected once. CDR3 sequence: CASSPQGARSAFF. Here the CDR3 DNA reads TGTGCCAGCTCACCTCAGGGGGCGCGTTCAGCTTTCTTT. This chain links TRBV18 with TRBJ1-1, with 8 bases fitting TRBD1. The CDR3 runs to 13 residues. Germline V gene sequence: CDR1 KGHSH, CDR2 LQKENI. V dropped 3 bases and J dropped 10; count of bases not matched to a gene: 7.

For the CDR3, the DNA is TGTGCCAGCAGTCAACGGTACGAGCAGTACTTC. Protein product: CASSQRYEQYF. The genes are TRBV2 and TRBJ2-7; no firm D call. The CDR3 is made up of 11 amino acids. Germline CDR1 SNHLY, CDR2 FYNNEI. Deletions cut 5 bases from V and 4 bases from J, with 6 bases between.

This clone was recorded only once. This rearrangement joins TRBV6-2 or TRBV6-3 to TRBJ2-7; D is perhaps TRBD1 (5 bases). Germline V gene sequence: CDR1 MNHEY, CDR2 SVGEGT. With 2 bases removed from V and 3 bases from J, the gap between germline ends came to 11 bases. The CDR3 totals 14 residues. CDR3 region: CASSYGVTVYEQYF. The CDR3 DNA reads as TGTGCCAGCAGTTACGGAGTGACAGTCTACGAGCAGTACTTC.

This clone has a count of ten or more. CDR3 in amino acids: CASSLLVNGKLFF. CDR3 coding DNA: TGTGCCAGCAGTTTGTTGGTTAACGGAAAACTGTTTTTT. The chain has TRBV12-3 or TRBV12-4 and TRBJ1-4; D gene ambiguous. The CDR3 extends over 13 amino acids. The ends were cut back, 3 bases at V and 10 bases at J, with 12 bases in the middle.